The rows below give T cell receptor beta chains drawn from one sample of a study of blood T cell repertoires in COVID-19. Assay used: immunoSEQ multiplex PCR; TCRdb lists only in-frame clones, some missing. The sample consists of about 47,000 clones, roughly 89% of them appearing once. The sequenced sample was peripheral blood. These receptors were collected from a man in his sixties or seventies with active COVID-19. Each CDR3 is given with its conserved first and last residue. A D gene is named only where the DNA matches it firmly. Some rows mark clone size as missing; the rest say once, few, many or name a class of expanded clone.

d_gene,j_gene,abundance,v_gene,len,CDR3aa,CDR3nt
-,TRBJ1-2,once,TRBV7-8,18,CASSLGSGGARANYGYTF,TGTGCCAGCAGCTTAGGGTCCGGGGGGGCTCGGGCTAACTATGGCTACACCTTC
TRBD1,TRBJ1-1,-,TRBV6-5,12,CASSRTGTEAFF,TGTGCCAGCAGTCGGACAGGGACTGAAGCTTTCTTT
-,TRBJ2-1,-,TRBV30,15,CAWRPDRLNNNEQFF,TGTGCCTGGAGGCCCGACAGGCTGAACAACAATGAGCAGTTCTTC
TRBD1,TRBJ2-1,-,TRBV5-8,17,CASSKLPGQGVGNEQFF,TGTGCCAGCAGCAAGCTTCCTGGACAGGGGGTGGGCAATGAGCAGTTCTTC
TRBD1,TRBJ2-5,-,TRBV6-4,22,CASSDSRPDPGQGLSAEETQYF,TGTGCCAGCAGTGACTCGAGGCCCGACCCGGGACAGGGATTGTCAGCGGAAGAGACCCAGTACTTC
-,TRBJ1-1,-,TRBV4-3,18,CASSQDPSHGGLNTEAFF,TGCGCCAGCAGCCAAGATCCCTCCCACGGGGGGCTTAACACTGAAGCTTTCTTT
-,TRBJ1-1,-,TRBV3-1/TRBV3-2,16,CASSQGRKPGNTEAFF,TGTGCCAGCAGCCAAGGGAGGAAACCAGGGAACACTGAAGCTTTCTTT
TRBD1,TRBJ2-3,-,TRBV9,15,CASSWGQGPTDTQYF,TGTGCCAGCAGCTGGGGACAGGGGCCCACAGATACGCAGTATTTT
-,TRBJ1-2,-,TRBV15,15,CATSRDPGYDYGYTF,TGTGCCACCAGCAGAGATCCAGGGTACGACTATGGCTACACCTTC
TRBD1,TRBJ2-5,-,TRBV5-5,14,CASSLPGGKETQYF,TGTGCCAGCAGCTTGCCAGGGGGAAAAGAGACCCAGTACTTC
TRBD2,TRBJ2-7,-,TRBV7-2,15,CASSNLAGGAYEQYF,TGTGCCAGCAGCAATCTAGCGGGGGGGGCCTACGAGCAGTACTTC
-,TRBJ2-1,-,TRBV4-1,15,CASSQRGGQYNEQFF,TGCGCCAGCAGCCAAAGGGGGGGACAATACAATGAGCAGTTCTTC
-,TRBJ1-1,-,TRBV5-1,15,CASSLIHGGNTEAFF,TGCGCCAGCAGCTTAATTCACGGGGGTAACACTGAAGCTTTCTTT
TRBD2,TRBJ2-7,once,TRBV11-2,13,CASSSRTSGGLNF,TGTGCCAGCAGCTCTAGGACTAGCGGGGGTCTGAACTTC
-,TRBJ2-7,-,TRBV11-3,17,CASSLGEPVSYPYEQYF,TGTGCCAGCAGCTTAGGGGAGCCAGTAAGTTACCCCTACGAGCAGTACTTC
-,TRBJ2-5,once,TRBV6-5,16,CASSYSARVPQETQYF,TGTGCCAGCAGTTACTCGGCCAGGGTTCCTCAAGAGACCCAGTACTTC
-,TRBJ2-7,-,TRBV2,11,CASRQTYEQYF,TGTGCCAGCAGGCAGACCTACGAGCAGTACTTC
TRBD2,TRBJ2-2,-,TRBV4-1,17,CASSQAGTSVFAGELFF,TGCGCCAGCAGCCAAGCCGGGACTAGCGTCTTCGCCGGGGAGCTGTTTTTT
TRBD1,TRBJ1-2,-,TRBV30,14,CAWSRDSLYYGYTF,TGTGCCTGGAGCCGGGACAGCCTATACTATGGCTACACCTTC
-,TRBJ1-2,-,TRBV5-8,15,CASSLLVGSNYGYTF,TGTGCCAGCAGCTTGTTGGTGGGCAGTAACTATGGCTACACCTTC
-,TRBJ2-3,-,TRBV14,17,CASSQRVGGPGTDTQYF,TGTGCCAGCAGCCAACGGGTCGGGGGTCCGGGCACAGATACGCAGTATTTT
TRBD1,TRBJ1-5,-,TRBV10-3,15,CATGDSSYSNQPQHF,TGTGCCACCGGGGACAGCTCATATAGCAATCAGCCCCAGCATTTT